The rows below give T cell receptor beta chains drawn from one sample of a study of T-cell memory formation after mild COVID-19. TCRdb re-analysed the 5' RACE reads in MiXCR, keeping a single row per CDR3 protein. The sample comprises 110,000 to 150,000 distinct CDR3 sequences, around 25% of which are singletons, and around 24% rests with the top ten. Specimen: PBMCs or a T cell subset sorted from them (not recorded which). These receptors came from an adult woman who had mild COVID-19 (a few samples of this study predate the infection). Cell type and time point are not known. CDR3s include the opening cysteine and the closing phenylalanine or tryptophan. The D gene is left open where the match is weak. The size of a clone is reported for some rows only, either as once, few or many, or as a class for expanded clones.

v_gene	d_gene	abundance	j_gene	CDR3nt	CDR3aa
TRBV6-2/TRBV6-3	.	few	TRBJ2-3	TGTGCCAGCAGTTATCTCAGCGGTACAGATACGCAGTATTTT	CASSYLSGTDTQYF
TRBV7-9	.	few	TRBJ1-6	TGTGCCAGCAGCCTAGAGGGACCTTCGCCGTGGCGACCCCTCCACTTT	CASSLEGPSPWRPLHF
TRBV12-3/TRBV12-4	TRBD1	few	TRBJ2-3	TGTGCCAGCAGTTTAGGGGACAGGACCACAGATACGCAGTATTTT	CASSLGDRTTDTQYF
TRBV18	TRBD1	.	TRBJ2-7	TGTGCCAGCTCACCACCGCGACAGGGGGCGGGAGACGAGCAGTACTTC	CASSPPRQGAGDEQYF
TRBV20-1	.	.	TRBJ2-1	TGCATGGGTGCCGGTGCCTTCAATGAGCAGTTCTTC	CMGAGAFNEQFF
TRBV29-1	.	.	TRBJ1-1	TGCAGCGTTCCTTTTGAGACTGAAGCTTTCTTT	CSVPFETEAFF
TRBV5-6	.	.	TRBJ2-3	TGTGCCAGCAGCTTGTGGGGGCCCCCTATGGAGACAGATACGCAGTATTTT	CASSLWGPPMETDTQYF
TRBV24-1	.	few	TRBJ2-1	TGTGCCACCAGTGATTTTGAGTGGGACAATGAGCAGTTCTTC	CATSDFEWDNEQFF
TRBV7-9	TRBD1	few	TRBJ1-2	TGTGCCAGCAGCTTGGGACAGGGTCACTATGGCTACACCTTC	CASSLGQGHYGYTF
TRBV27	.	few	TRBJ2-7	TGTGCCAGCAGGGGGACAAGGCTCTACGAGCAGTACTTC	CASRGTRLYEQYF
TRBV11-2	TRBD2	many	TRBJ2-7	TGTGCCAGCAGCCAACTAGCGGGGGCCTCCTACGAGCAGTACTTC	CASSQLAGASYEQYF
TRBV24-1	TRBD1	.	TRBJ2-3	TGTGCCACAAGTCCCTCTGGGACAGGGTCCACAGATACGCAGTATTTT	CATSPSGTGSTDTQYF
TRBV24-1	.	.	TRBJ2-1	TGTGCCACCAGTGGCTCCGGGTCGAGGGAAAATGAGCAGTTCTTC	CATSGSGSRENEQFF
TRBV12-3/TRBV12-4	TRBD1	.	TRBJ2-7	TGTGCCAGCAGTGGAGCCGGGACAGGGGACTACGAGCAGTACTTC	CASSGAGTGDYEQYF
TRBV27	.	few	TRBJ2-7	TGTGCCAGCAGTTTATCTGCCAGACTTACCTACGAGCAGTACTTC	CASSLSARLTYEQYF
TRBV27	.	few	TRBJ1-5	TGTGCCAGCAGTTCCGTCTCAGGGTGGACTCAGCCCCAGCATTTT	CASSSVSGWTQPQHF
TRBV5-1	TRBD2	.	TRBJ2-1	TGCGCCAGCAGCTCAGATCGGGAGGGTGAGCAGTTCTTC	CASSSDREGEQFF
TRBV6-5	TRBD1	few	TRBJ2-1	TGTGCCAGCAGTTACTCTAACAGGGGGCACAATGAGCAGTTCTTC	CASSYSNRGHNEQFF
TRBV29-1	.	.	TRBJ1-1	TGCAGCACCAGGGCGCTGAACACTGAAGCTTTCTTT	CSTRALNTEAFF
TRBV20-1	.	.	TRBJ1-2	TGCAGTCTACAGGAAATGAACTATGGCTACACCTTC	CSLQEMNYGYTF
TRBV7-9	.	few	TRBJ2-7	TGTGCCAGCAGCTTAAGGCCGGGACAAGGAATCTACGAGCAGTACTTC	CASSLRPGQGIYEQYF
TRBV9	.	.	TRBJ1-1	TGTGCCAGCAGCCTCAGGGTCGCGGACACTGAAGCTTTCTTT	CASSLRVADTEAFF
TRBV7-9	TRBD1	.	TRBJ2-3	TGTGCCAGCAGCCCAGGGCGGGACAGGTTCACAGATACGCAGTATTTT	CASSPGRDRFTDTQYF
TRBV12-5	TRBD1	.	TRBJ1-1	TGTGCTAGTGGTCTTAATTCCGGGACAGGATGGGGCACTGAAGCTTTCTTT	CASGLNSGTGWGTEAFF
TRBV24-1	TRBD1	few	TRBJ2-3	TGTGCCACCAGTGATGTGACAGGGGATGTCACAGATACGCAGTATTTT	CATSDVTGDVTDTQYF
TRBV7-8	TRBD1	.	TRBJ1-6	TGTGCCAGCAGCCCTCCGGGACAGGACTCACCCCTCCACTTT	CASSPPGQDSPLHF
TRBV6-1	.	.	TRBJ2-3	TGTGCCAGCAGTGAAGAGGCAGGGACCCCAGATACGCAGTATTTT	CASSEEAGTPDTQYF
TRBV24-1	.	few	TRBJ2-3	TGTGCCACCAGTGGGGACTCTAGCACAGATACGCAGTATTTT	CATSGDSSTDTQYF
TRBV4-1	.	few	TRBJ2-1	TGCGCCAGCAGCCTGACAGGTTTTAGTGAGCAGTTCTTC	CASSLTGFSEQFF
TRBV7-8	TRBD2	few	TRBJ2-7	TGTGCCAGCAGCCGGACTAGCGGGAGTCTGACCTACGAGCAGTACTTC	CASSRTSGSLTYEQYF
TRBV7-2	.	.	TRBJ1-3	TGTGCCAGCAGCTCCCACGTGAGCTCTGGAAACACCATATATTTT	CASSSHVSSGNTIYF
TRBV4-1	.	few	TRBJ2-7	TGCGCCAGCAGCCTCCTGGGGGAGGACGAGCAGTACTTC	CASSLLGEDEQYF
TRBV2	TRBD1	few	TRBJ2-5	TGTGCCAGCACCGGGACAGGGGCACGAGGTCAAGAGACCCAGTACTTC	CASTGTGARGQETQYF
TRBV5-4	TRBD2	.	TRBJ2-7	TGTGCCAGCAGCTTAGTGACTAGCGGGAGTGACGAGCAGTACTTC	CASSLVTSGSDEQYF
TRBV7-2	.	.	TRBJ2-7	TGTGCCAGCAGCTTAGTGGTCCCTTTGGTGTACGAGCAGTACTTC	CASSLVVPLVYEQYF
TRBV30	.	few	TRBJ1-1	TGTGCCTGGAAGCGACCGAACCGTGATTTAAACACTGAAGCTTTCTTT	CAWKRPNRDLNTEAFF
TRBV27	.	few	TRBJ1-2	TGTGCCAGCAGTCCGACGGGACGGCTCAACTATGGCTACACCTTC	CASSPTGRLNYGYTF
TRBV7-9	.	many	TRBJ2-1	TGTGCCAGCAGCTTAGATCGAGGCTCCTACAATGAGCAGTTCTTC	CASSLDRGSYNEQFF
TRBV4-3	TRBD2	.	TRBJ2-7	TGCGCCAGCAGCCACGTAGCGGGAGGGCCTACGTACGAGCAGTACTTC	CASSHVAGGPTYEQYF
TRBV30	TRBD1	.	TRBJ1-1	TGTGCCTGGCGAAAATTGGACAGGGGCAATAGGCTGAACACTGAAGCTTTCTTT	CAWRKLDRGNRLNTEAFF
TRBV4-3	.	.	TRBJ2-1	TGCGCCAGCAAGGGCAGGGCTAACACTGAGCAGTTCTTC	CASKGRANTEQFF
TRBV7-9	TRBD2	.	TRBJ2-7	TGTGCCAGCAGCCCCCATAGCGGGAGATCGCTTTACGAGCAGTACTTC	CASSPHSGRSLYEQYF
TRBV29-1	TRBD1	.	TRBJ1-1	TGCAGCGTTGATGTGGGGACAGCGAACACTGAAGCTTTCTTT	CSVDVGTANTEAFF
TRBV3-1	TRBD1	few	TRBJ1-6	TGTGCCAGCAGCCAGCGACAGGGGGCCGATTCACCCCTCCACTTT	CASSQRQGADSPLHF
TRBV6-2/TRBV6-3	.	few	TRBJ2-3	TGTGCCAGCAGTTACCCCCCTCGGCTCGCGCCCCCAGATACGCAGTATTTT	CASSYPPRLAPPDTQYF
TRBV7-9	.	.	TRBJ1-2	TGTGCCAGCAGCCCCTCGGTGACTACTTATGGCTACACCTTC	CASSPSVTTYGYTF
TRBV12-3/TRBV12-4	TRBD1	few	TRBJ2-1	TGTGCCAGCAGTTTAGCACCGGGACAGGTGGGCGATGAGCAGTTCTTC	CASSLAPGQVGDEQFF
TRBV29-1	.	few	TRBJ2-1	TGCAGCGTTGAAGATAGGGGACGAAGCAATGAGCAGTTCTTC	CSVEDRGRSNEQFF